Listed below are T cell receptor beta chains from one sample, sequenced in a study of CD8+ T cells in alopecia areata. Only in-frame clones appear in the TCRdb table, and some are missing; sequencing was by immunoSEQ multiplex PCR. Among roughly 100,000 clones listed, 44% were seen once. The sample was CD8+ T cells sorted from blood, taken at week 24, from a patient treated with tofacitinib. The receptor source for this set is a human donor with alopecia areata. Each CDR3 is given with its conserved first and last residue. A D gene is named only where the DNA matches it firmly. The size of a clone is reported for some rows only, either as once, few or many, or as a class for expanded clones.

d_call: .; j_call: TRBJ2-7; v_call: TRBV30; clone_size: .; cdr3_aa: CASSTFSYEQYF; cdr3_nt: TGTGCCTCTTCGACGTTCTCCTACGAGCAGTACTTC
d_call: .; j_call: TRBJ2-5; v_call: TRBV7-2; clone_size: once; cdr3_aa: CASSLVSSAQETQYF; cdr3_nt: TGTGCCAGCAGCTTAGTTTCTTCAGCCCAAGAGACCCAGTACTTC
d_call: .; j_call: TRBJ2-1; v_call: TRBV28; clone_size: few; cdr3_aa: CASSGGGWGEQFF; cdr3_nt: TGTGCCAGCAGTGGTGGGGGTTGGGGTGAGCAGTTCTTC
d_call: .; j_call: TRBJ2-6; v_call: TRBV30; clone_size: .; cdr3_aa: CAWTQGIGANVLTF; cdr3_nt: TGTGCCTGGACCCAGGGAATTGGGGCCAACGTCCTGACTTTC
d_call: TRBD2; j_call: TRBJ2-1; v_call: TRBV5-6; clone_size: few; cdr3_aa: CASSDGTSGYNEQFF; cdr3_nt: TGTGCCAGCAGCGACGGGACTAGCGGGTACAATGAGCAGTTCTTC
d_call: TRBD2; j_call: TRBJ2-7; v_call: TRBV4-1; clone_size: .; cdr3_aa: CASSLLWTSGDPYEQYF; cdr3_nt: TGCGCCAGCAGCCTCCTATGGACTAGCGGGGACCCCTACGAGCAGTACTTC
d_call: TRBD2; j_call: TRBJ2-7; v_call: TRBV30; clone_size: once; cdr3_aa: CAWNGLAGVGEQYF; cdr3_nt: TGTGCCTGGAACGGACTAGCGGGAGTCGGGGAGCAGTACTTC
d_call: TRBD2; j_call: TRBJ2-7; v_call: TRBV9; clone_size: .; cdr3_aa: CASSPPGGATYEQYF; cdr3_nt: TGTGCCAGCAGCCCTCCGGGGGGGGCGACCTACGAGCAGTACTTC
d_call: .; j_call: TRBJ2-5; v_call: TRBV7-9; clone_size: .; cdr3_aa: CASSLVGRGGETQYF; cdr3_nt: TGTGCCAGCAGCTTGGTGGGTCGGGGCGGAGAGACCCAGTACTTC
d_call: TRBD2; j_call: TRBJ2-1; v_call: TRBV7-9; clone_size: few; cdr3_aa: CASSSRTSGSSYNEQFF; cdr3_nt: TGTGCCAGCAGCTCACGGACTAGCGGGAGCTCCTACAATGAGCAGTTCTTC
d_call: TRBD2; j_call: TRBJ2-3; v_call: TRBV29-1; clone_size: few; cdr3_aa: CSVMGGVITDTQYF; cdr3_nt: TGCAGCGTAATGGGGGGGGTGATCACAGATACGCAGTATTTT
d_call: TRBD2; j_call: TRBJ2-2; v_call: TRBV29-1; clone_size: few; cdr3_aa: CSVVLAGERSTGELFF; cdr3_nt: TGCAGCGTTGTCTTAGCGGGAGAACGGAGTACCGGGGAGCTGTTTTTT
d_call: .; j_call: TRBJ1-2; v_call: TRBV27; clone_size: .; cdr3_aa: CASSSRLDRSNYGYTF; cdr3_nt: TGTGCCAGCAGTTCCAGACTGGACCGCAGTAACTATGGCTACACCTTC
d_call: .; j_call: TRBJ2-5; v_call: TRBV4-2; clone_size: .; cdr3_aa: CASSPTISGRETQYF; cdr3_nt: TGTGCCAGCAGCCCCACTATTAGCGGTCGGGAGACCCAGTACTTC
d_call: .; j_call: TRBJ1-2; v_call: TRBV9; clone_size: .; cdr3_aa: CASSVWSGFGVDGYTF; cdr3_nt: TGTGCCAGCAGCGTATGGTCGGGGTTCGGGGTAGATGGCTACACCTTC
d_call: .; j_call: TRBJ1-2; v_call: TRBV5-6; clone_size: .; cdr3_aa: CASSLGVSISYGYTF; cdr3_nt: TGTGCCAGCAGCTTGGGTGTGTCAATCTCTTATGGCTACACCTTC
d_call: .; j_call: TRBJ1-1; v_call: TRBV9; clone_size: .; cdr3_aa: CASSVGDGTEAFF; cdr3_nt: TGTGCCAGCAGCGTAGGAGATGGCACTGAAGCTTTCTTT
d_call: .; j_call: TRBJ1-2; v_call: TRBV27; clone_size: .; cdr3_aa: CASPKTPGTLSGYTF; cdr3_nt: TGTGCCAGTCCGAAAACGCCCGGGACATTGAGCGGCTACACCTTC
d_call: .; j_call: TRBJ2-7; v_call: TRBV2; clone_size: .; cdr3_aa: CASKPGLVWEQYF; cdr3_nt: TGTGCCAGCAAGCCCGGTTTGGTATGGGAGCAGTACTTC
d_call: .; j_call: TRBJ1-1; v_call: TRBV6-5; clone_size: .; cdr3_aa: CASSYSDRNTEAFF; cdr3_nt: TGTGCCAGCAGTTACTCGGACAGGAACACTGAAGCTTTCTTT
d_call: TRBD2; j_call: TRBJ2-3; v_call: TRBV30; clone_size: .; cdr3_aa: CAWSVLAGGPGDTQYF; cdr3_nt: TGTGCCTGGAGTGTATTAGCGGGAGGGCCGGGAGATACGCAGTATTTT
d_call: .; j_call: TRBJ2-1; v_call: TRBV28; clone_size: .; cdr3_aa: CASSFSGGANEQFF; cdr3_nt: TGTGCCAGCAGTTTTTCTGGGGGGGCCAATGAGCAGTTCTTC
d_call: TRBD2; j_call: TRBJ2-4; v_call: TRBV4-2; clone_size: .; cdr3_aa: CASSQAPPLAGENIQYF; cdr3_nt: TGTGCCAGCAGCCAAGCCCCGCCTCTTGCGGGGGAAAACATTCAGTACTTC
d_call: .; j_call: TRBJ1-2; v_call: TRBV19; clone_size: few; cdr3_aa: CASRDGYGYTF; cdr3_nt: TGTGCCAGCCGGGACGGCTATGGCTACACCTTC
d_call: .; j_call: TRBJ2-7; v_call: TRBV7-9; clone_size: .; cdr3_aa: CASSSEYEQYF; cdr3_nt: TGTGCCAGCAGCTCCGAGTACGAGCAGTACTTC
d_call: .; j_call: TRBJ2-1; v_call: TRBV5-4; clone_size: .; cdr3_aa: CASKRLGANNEQFF; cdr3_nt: TGTGCCAGCAAGCGGTTGGGGGCTAACAATGAGCAGTTCTTC
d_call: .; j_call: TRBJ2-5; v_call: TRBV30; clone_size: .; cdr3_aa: CAADSNLGETQYF; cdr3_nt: TGTGCCGCTGACAGCAACTTGGGGGAGACCCAGTACTTC
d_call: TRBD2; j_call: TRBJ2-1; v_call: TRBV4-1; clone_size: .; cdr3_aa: CASSQVGLAGEQFF; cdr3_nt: TGCGCCAGCAGCCAAGTGGGACTAGCGGGTGAGCAGTTCTTC
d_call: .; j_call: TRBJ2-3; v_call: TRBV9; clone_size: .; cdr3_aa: CASSVGQVTDTQYF; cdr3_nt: TGTGCCAGCAGCGTAGGGCAGGTGACAGATACGCAGTATTTT
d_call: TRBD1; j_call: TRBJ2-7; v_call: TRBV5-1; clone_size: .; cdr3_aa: CASSLIFGTGSYEQYF; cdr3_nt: TGCGCCAGCAGCTTGATATTCGGGACAGGCTCCTACGAGCAGTACTTC
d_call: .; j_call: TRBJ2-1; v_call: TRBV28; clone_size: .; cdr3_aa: CASSLYRHRSSYNEQFF; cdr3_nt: TGTGCCAGCAGTTTATACCGACACCGTAGCTCCTACAATGAGCAGTTCTTC
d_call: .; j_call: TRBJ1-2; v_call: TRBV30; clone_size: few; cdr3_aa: CAWTHPRSSGYTF; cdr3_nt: TGTGCCTGGACGCATCCTAGGTCGAGTGGCTACACCTTC
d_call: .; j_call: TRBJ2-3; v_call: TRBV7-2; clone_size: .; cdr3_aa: CASSPRTRGDTQYF; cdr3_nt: TGTGCCAGCAGCCCAAGGACCCGGGGAGATACGCAGTATTTT